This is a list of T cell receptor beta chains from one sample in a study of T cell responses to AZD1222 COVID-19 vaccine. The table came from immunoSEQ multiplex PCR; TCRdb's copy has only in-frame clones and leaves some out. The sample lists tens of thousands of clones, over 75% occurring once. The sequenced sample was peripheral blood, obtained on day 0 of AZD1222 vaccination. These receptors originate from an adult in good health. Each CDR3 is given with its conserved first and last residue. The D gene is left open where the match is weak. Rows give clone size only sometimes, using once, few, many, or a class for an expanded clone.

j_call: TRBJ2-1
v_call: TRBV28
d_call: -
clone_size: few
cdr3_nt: TGTGCCAGCGGAAGTGGGTTTTACAATGAGCAGTTCTTC
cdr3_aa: CASGSGFYNEQFF

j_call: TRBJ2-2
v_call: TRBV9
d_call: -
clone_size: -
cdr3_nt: TGTGCCAGCAGCGCGACAGTAACCGGGGAGCTGTTTTTT
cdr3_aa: CASSATVTGELFF

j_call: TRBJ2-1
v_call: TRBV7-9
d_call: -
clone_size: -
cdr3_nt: TGTGCCAGCAGCTTAGGAGGGGGTGAGCAGTTCTTC
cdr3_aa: CASSLGGGEQFF

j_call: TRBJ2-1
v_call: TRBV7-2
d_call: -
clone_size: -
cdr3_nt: TGTGCCAGCAGCCCACCCGGCTACAATGAGCAGTTCTTC
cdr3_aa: CASSPPGYNEQFF

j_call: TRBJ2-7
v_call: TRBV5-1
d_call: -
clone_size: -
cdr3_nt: TGCGCCAGCAGCTCCTCCTACGAGCAGTACTTC
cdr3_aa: CASSSSYEQYF

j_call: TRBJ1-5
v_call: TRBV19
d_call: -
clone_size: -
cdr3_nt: TGTGCCAGTACCCTGGGGGGGGCGGGAAATCAGCCCCAGCATTTT
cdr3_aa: CASTLGGAGNQPQHF

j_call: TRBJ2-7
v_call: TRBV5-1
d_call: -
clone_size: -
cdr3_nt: TGCGCCAGCAGCTTGGGAGTAGAAGGCGAGCAGTACTTC
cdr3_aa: CASSLGVEGEQYF

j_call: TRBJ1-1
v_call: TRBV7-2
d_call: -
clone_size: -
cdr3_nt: TGTGCCAGCAGCTTAATGAGCACTGAAGCTTTCTTT
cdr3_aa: CASSLMSTEAFF

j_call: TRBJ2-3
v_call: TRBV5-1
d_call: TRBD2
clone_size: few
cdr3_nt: TGCGCCAGCAGCTTGGCCGGTAGCGGGAGGGGACGAAATACAGATACGCAGTATTTT
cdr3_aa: CASSLAGSGRGRNTDTQYF

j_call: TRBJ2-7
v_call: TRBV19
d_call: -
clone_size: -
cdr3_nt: TGTGCCAGTAGTATATCGGCAGGGACCTACGAGCAGTACTTC
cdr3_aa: CASSISAGTYEQYF

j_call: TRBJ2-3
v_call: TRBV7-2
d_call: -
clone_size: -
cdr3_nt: TGTGCCAGCAGCTTAGCCTACCTAGAAACAGATACGCAGTATTTT
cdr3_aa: CASSLAYLETDTQYF

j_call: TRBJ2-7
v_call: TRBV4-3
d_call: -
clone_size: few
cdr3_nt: TGCGCCAGCAGCCAAGTTCTAGAGGCCGAGCAGTACTTC
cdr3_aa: CASSQVLEAEQYF

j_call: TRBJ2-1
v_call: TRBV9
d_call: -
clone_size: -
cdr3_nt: TGTGCCAGCAGCGTAGGCAGTGCCGCATACAATGAGCAGTTCTTC
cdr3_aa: CASSVGSAAYNEQFF

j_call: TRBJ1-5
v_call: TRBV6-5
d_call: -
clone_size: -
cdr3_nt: TGTGCCAGCAGTTACTCAAAGGAGAATCAGCCCCAGCATTTT
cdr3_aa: CASSYSKENQPQHF

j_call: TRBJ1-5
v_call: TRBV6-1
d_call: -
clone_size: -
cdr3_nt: TGTGCCAGCAGTGAGGGGGCAGCCCAGCATTTT
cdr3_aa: CASSEGAAQHF

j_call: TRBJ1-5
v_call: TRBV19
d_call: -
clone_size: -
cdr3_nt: TGTGCCAGTAGTATACCCTCGAATCAGCCCCAGCATTTT
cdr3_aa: CASSIPSNQPQHF

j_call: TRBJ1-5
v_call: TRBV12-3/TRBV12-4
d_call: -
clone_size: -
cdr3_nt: TGTGCCAGCAAAGGGGGGAATCCTCAGCCCCAGCATTTT
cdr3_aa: CASKGGNPQPQHF

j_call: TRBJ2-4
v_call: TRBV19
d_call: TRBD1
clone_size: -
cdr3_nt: TGTGCCAGTAGTATAGGTGACAGGGGGGAAAACATTCAGTACTTC
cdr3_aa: CASSIGDRGENIQYF

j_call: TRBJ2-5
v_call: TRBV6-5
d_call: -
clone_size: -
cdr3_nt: TGTGCCAGCAGCCTGCGGGGTGTCGGAGAGACCCAGTACTTC
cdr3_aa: CASSLRGVGETQYF

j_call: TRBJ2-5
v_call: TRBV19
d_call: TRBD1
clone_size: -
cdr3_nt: TGTGCCAGTAGCAAAAAGACAGGGTACCAAGAGACCCAGTACTTC
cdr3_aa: CASSKKTGYQETQYF

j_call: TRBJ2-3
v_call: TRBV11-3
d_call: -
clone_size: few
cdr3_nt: TGTGCCAGCAGCCCGGGGACCGCCAGCAGGGCAGATACGCAGTATTTT
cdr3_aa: CASSPGTASRADTQYF

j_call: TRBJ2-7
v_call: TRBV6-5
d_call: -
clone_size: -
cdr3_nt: TGTGCCAGCAGTTACTCTCGATCATGGGCCTACGAGCAGTACTTC
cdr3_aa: CASSYSRSWAYEQYF

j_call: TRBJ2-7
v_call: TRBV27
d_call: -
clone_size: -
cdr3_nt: TGTGCCAGCAGTTCCAGAGCCCCAGGGTCGGACGAGCAGTACTTC
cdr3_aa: CASSSRAPGSDEQYF

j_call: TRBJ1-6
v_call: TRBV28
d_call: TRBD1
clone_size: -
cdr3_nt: TGTGCCAGCAGTCCTGGACAGGGGTGGTCACCCCTCCACTTT
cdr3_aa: CASSPGQGWSPLHF

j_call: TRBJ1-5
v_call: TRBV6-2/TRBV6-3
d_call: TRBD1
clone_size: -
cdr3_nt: TGTGCCAGCAGTCGACCAGGGGGCCATAATCAGCCCCAGCATTTT
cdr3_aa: CASSRPGGHNQPQHF

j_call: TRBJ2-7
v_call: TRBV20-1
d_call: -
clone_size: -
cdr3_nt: TGCAGTGCTAGAGAGGGGAGCGAGCAGTACTTC
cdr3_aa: CSAREGSEQYF